What follows are 8 T cell receptor beta chains derived from one specimen sequenced in a study of CD8 T cells in Susac syndrome. RNA was extracted with the RNeasy kit, and a quantity of roughly 0.45 to 1 ug was reverse transcribed using random hexamers. MiXCR, applied by TCRdb to the immunoSEQ multiplex PCR reads, yields one record per CDR3 protein. The sample lists hundreds of thousands of distinct CDR3 sequences, 85% to 95% occurring once. What was sequenced was CD4+ T cells from PBMCs. The receptors were gathered from a human donor with multiple sclerosis.

J is TRBJ2-5 and V is TRBV12-3 or TRBV12-4, with TRBD1 as a possible D gene (5 bases). Trimming took 7 bases from V and 1 from J, leaving 13 bases between them. The CDR3 contains 14 residues. The CDR3 reads CASTKNRFQETQYF. The CDR3 nucleotides are TGTGCCAGCACAAAAAACAGGTTCCAAGAGACCCAGTACTTC.

CDR3 sequence (DNA): TGTGCCAGCAGCTTGGGACTAGCGGGACAGTACAATGAGCAGTTCTTC. Protein sequence: CASSLGLAGQYNEQFF. This chain uses TRBV5-4 with TRBJ2-1, with TRBD2 identical over 11 bases. This CDR3 is 16 amino acids long. Looked up from germline, CDR1 is SGHNT and CDR2 is YYREEE (reference sequence). The V and J ends lost 0 bases and 4 bases, in that order; junction bases with no gene match: 3.

The CDR3 here is CSVDRGNYGYTF. CDR3 bases: TGCAGCGTTGACAGGGGGAACTATGGCTACACCTTC. The rearrangement uses TRBV29-1 and TRBJ1-2; 7 bases map to TRBD1. This CDR3 contains 12 residues. V gave up 3 bases and J gave up 2 bases; unmatched junction bases: 0. Germline V gene lookup returns CDR1 SQVTM and CDR2 ANQGSEA.

The V gene is TRBV11-3, the J gene TRBJ2-4; perhaps TRBD2 as D (5 bases). CDR3 length: 13 amino acids. CDR1 and CDR2 from the germline V gene are SGHNT and YENEEA. V gave up 6 bases and J gave up 2 bases, with 8 bases separating them. CDR3 bases: TGTGCCAGCAGTGGAGGAACCAAAAACATTCAGTACTTC. Protein: CASSGGTKNIQYF. The variable domain in full, with the rest retrieved from reference TRBV11-3 and TRBJ2-4, is EAGVVQSPRYKIIEKKQPVAFWCNPISGHNTLYWYLQNLGQGPELLIRYENEEAVDDSQLPKDRFSAERLKGVDSTLKIQPAELGDSAVYLCASSGGTKNIQYFGAGTRLSVL.

The genes are TRBV14 and TRBJ2-1; 11 nucleotides line up with TRBD2. CDR3 size: 17 residues. V shed 3 bases and J 5 bases; nucleotides not matched to a gene: 9. Germline assignment: CDR1 SGHDN and CDR2 FVKESK. Written as DNA, the CDR3 is TGTGCCAGCAGCCACTCCCAACTACTAGCGGGAGACAATGAGCAGTTCTTC. Translating gives CASSHSQLLAGDNEQFF.

This rearrangement joins TRBV27 to TRBJ2-7, with 9 bases identical to TRBD2. Germline loops: CDR1 MNHEY, CDR2 SMNVEV (reference sequence). The CDR3 length is 15 residues. After removal of 6 bases from V and 0 bases from J, the junction contained 6 bases not matched to a gene. CDR3 sequence reads: CASSRLADLSYEQYV. CDR3 DNA sequence: TGTGCCAGCAGCAGACTAGCGGACCTCTCCTACGAGCAGTACGTC.

The genes are TRBV11-2 and TRBJ2-2; perhaps TRBD1 as D (6 bases). Germline V gene lookup returns CDR1 SGHAT and CDR2 FQNNGV. This CDR3 contains 12 residues. Deletions cut 5 bases from V and 6 bases from J, with 7 bases between. The DNA of the CDR3 is TGTGCCAGCAGCCAGGGGCCCGGGGAGCTGTTTTTT. Residues: CASSQGPGELFF. The whole variable domain, filled in from reference TRBV11-2 and TRBJ2-2, reads EAGVAQSPRYKIIEKRQSVAFWCNPISGHATLYWYQQILGQGPKLLIQFQNNGVVDDSQLPKDRFSAERLKGVDSTLKIQPAKLEDSAVYLCASSQGPGELFFGEGSRLTVL.

The chain couples TRBV7-8 to TRBJ2-7; D unresolved. The CDR3 sequence is 13 residues long. V was pared by 3 bases and J by 6 bases, with 12 bases between. Germline CDR1 and CDR2: SGHVS and FQNEAQ. The CDR3 loop is CASSFGRGIEQYF. The CDR3 DNA reads as TGTGCCAGCAGCTTCGGCAGAGGAATCGAGCAGTACTTC.